Below are 13 T cell receptor beta chains sequenced from a single sample in a study of shared clonotypes between healthy human individuals (dated by TCRdb to 2020 to 2021). The library was built by means of the immunoSEQ multiplex PCR assay. TCRdb re-hosts the immuneACCESS table, in-frame sequences only. Its copies lack some clones; in the studies checked, an unresolved V gene accounts for under half of them, and the cause for the rest is not known. The sample has about 380,000 clones on record, 96% of them singletons. Jointly, the top ten make up 0.32% of the sample. Material: memory CD8+ T cells sorted from blood. Taken with the paper, the label for cell subset or site translates to: CD45RO+ cells pooled with CCR7-negative TemRA cells. These receptors all come from a young man in good health.

The rearrangement joins TRBV10-3 to TRBJ1-1, with a weak D call TRBD1 (6 bases). Germline-derived CDR1 and CDR2 are ENHRY and SYGVKD. The CDR3 is 14 residues long. The V gene lost 5 bases and the J gene lost 1 base, with 11 bases spanning the gap. The CDR3 loop reads CAISYQGRNTEAFF. For the CDR3, the DNA is TGTGCCATCAGTTATCAGGGGAGGAACACTGAAGCTTTCTTT.

The gene calls are TRBV5-6 and TRBJ2-7, with 8 bases that match TRBD2. The CDR3 contains 14 residues. The trim removed 6 bases at V and 0 bases at J, leaving 5 bases unmatched. Germline CDR1 and CDR2: SGHDT and YYEEEE. DNA of the CDR3: TGTGCCAGCACGCTAGCGGGCACCTCCTACGAGCAGTACTTC. This encodes CASTLAGTSYEQYF.

The CDR3 reads CASSLSLFPNEQFF. CDR3 nucleotide sequence: TGTGCCAGCAGTTTATCGCTGTTTCCAAATGAGCAGTTCTTC. The chain recombines TRBV28 with TRBJ2-1; D is unresolved. Looked up from germline, CDR1 is MDHEN and CDR2 is SYDVKM. V lost 1 base and J 7 bases, leaving 11 bases between the germline ends. The CDR3 length is 14 residues.

The J gene is TRBJ2-3, the V gene TRBV18, with TRBD2 matching over 7 bases. The CDR3 is made up of 15 amino acids. V shed 2 bases, J shed 2 bases, and the junction held 4 bases outside the gene matches. Germline CDR1 and CDR2: KGHSH and LQKENI. CDR3 nucleotides: TGTGCCAGCTCACCAGTGGGAGGGCCCACAGATACGCAGTATTTT. Amino acid sequence: CASSPVGGPTDTQYF.

The CDR3 region has the DNA TGTGCCAGCTCAACGTACAGTACTGAAGCTTTCTTT. Its protein product is CASSTYSTEAFF. V gene TRBV18 combines with J gene TRBJ1-1; D remains ambiguous. The CDR3 spans 12 residues. The germline CDR1 and CDR2 sequences are KGHSH and LQKENI. V lost 5 bases to trimming and J lost 5 bases, with 9 bases between them.

The CDR3 loop is CATSRVGRVQETQYF. Here the CDR3 DNA reads TGTGCCACCAGCAGAGTTGGGAGGGTCCAAGAGACCCAGTACTTC. J is TRBJ2-5 and V is TRBV15; 7 bases fit TRBD2. The J segment lost 1 base and the V segment lost 1 base, leaving 3 bases of the junction unmatched. Germline CDR1 is LNHNV and CDR2 is YYDKDF (reference sequence). This CDR3 spans 15 amino acids.

V is TRBV25-1 and J is TRBJ2-3; D may be TRBD2 (5 bases). The CDR3 sequence is 15 residues long. Trimming stripped 6 bases from V and 1 base from J, with 14 bases between. Germline CDR1 is MGHDK and CDR2 is SYGVNS. The CDR3 protein is CASSDERSRTDTQYF. Here the CDR3 DNA reads TGTGCCAGCAGCGACGAGCGGAGCCGCACAGATACGCAGTATTTT.

The chain combines TRBV19 with TRBJ2-7; D perhaps matches TRBD2 (6 bases). This CDR3 has 14 residues. CDR1 and CDR2 from the germline V gene are LNHDA and SQIVND (reference sequence). Trimming removed 1 base from V and 4 bases from J, with 11 bases in between. The CDR3 bases are TGTGCCAGTAGTATAGCGGGAGTGGTATACGAGCAGTACTTC. This encodes CASSIAGVVYEQYF.

The rearrangement joins TRBV25-1 to TRBJ2-3; D may be TRBD2 (5 bases). CDR3 size: 13 residues. V was clipped by 1 base and J by 10 bases, with 12 bases between them. Per germline, CDR1 MGHDK and CDR2 SYGVNS. The CDR3, as DNA: TGTGCCAGCAGTGAATTGGGGTCGCGGGCGCAGTATTTT. Amino acid sequence: CASSELGSRAQYF.

The rearrangement uses TRBV9 and TRBJ2-7; 11 bases line up with TRBD1. The V gene's germline CDR1 is SGDLS and CDR2 YYNGEE. J lost 6 bases, V lost 8 bases, and 10 bases had no gene match. This CDR3 is 14 amino acids long. The chain's CDR3 is CASSKTGTGGEQYF. The CDR3 DNA follows: TGTGCCAGTTCTAAAACCGGGACAGGGGGCGAGCAGTACTTC.

The V and J genes are TRBV9 and TRBJ2-3, with 7 bases identical to TRBD1. V shed 2 bases, J shed 0 bases, and the junction held 3 bases outside the gene matches. Per germline, CDR1 SGDLS and CDR2 YYNGEE. CDR3 length: 15 residues. CDR3 sequence: CASSVGTASTDTQYF. CDR3 sequence (DNA): TGTGCCAGCAGCGTCGGGACAGCTAGCACAGATACGCAGTATTTT.

This rearrangement joins TRBV12-5 to TRBJ2-3; no firm D call. V was shortened by 3 bases and J by 6 bases, with 4 bases between the two germline ends. This CDR3 contains 11 residues. CDR1 LGHNT and CDR2 FRNRAP come from the germline V gene. The DNA for the CDR3 is TGTGCTAGTGGTTTATCGGATACGCAGTATTTT. This gives the protein CASGLSDTQYF.

V usage is TRBV5-4 and J usage is TRBJ2-2, with TRBD1 as a possible D gene (5 bases). From germline, CDR1 is SGHNT and CDR2 YYREEE (reference sequence). The CDR3 spans 14 residues. V dropped 5 bases and J dropped 6 bases, with 14 bases sitting between them. The CDR3 sequence: CASSPLQGPGELFF. The CDR3 DNA reads TGTGCCAGCAGTCCCCTCCAGGGCCCCGGGGAGCTGTTTTTT.